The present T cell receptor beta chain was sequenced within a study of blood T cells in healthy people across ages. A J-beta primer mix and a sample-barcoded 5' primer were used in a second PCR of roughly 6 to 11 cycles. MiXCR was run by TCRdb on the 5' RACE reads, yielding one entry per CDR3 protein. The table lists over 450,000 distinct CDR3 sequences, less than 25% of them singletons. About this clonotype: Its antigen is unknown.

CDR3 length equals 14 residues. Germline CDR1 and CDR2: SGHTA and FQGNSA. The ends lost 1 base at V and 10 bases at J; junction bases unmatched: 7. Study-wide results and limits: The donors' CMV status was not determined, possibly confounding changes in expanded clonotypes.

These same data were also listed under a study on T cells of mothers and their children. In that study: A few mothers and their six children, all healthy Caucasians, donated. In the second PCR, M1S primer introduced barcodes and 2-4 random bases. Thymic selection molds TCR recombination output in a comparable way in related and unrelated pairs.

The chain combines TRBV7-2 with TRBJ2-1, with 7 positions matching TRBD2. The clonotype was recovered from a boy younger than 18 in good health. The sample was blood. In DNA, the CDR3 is TGTGCCAGCAGCTTAGGCCCCAGGGAGGGAGAGCAGTTCTTC. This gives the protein CASSLGPREGEQFF.